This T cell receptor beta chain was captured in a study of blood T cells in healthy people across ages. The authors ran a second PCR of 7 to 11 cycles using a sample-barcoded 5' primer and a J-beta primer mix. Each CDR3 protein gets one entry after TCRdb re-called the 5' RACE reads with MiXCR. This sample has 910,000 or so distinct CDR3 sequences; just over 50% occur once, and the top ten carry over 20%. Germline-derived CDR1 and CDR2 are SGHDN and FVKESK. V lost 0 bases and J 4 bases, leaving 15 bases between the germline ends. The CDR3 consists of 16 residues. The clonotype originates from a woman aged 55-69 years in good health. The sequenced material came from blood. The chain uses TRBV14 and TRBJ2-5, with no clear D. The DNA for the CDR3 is TGTGCCAGCAGCCAAGATCCGGGCAGTTTTATAGAGACCCAGTACTTC. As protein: CASSQDPGSFIETQYF. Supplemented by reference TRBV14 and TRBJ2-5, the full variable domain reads EAGVTQFPSHSVIEKGQTVTLRCDPISGHDNLYWYRRVMGKEIKFLLHFVKESKQDESGMPNNRFLAERTGGTYSTLKVQPAELEDSGVYFCASSQDPGSFIETQYFGPGTRLLVL.